The present TCR beta chain was sequenced within a study of blood T cell repertoires in COVID-19 (dated by TCRdb to between 2020 and 2021). Some background on the complete study: Collaborator samples came from the United States, Italy and Spain and covered acute and convalescent phases of COVID-19. The material from the prospective study consisted of cDNA or gDNA derived from T cells, B-cell-depleted T cells, or PBMCs. The dataset comprised deeply sampled blood TCRbeta repertoires from subjects exposed to, actively infected with, or recovered from COVID-19. The repertoires were released in a freely available public database meant as a resource for research on the immune response to SARS-CoV-2. The samples were drawn from two sources: the first 160 participants of the ongoing ImmuneRACE study, and 1,200 or so subjects contributed by 6 global collaborators. The sample metadata nearly always contained a de-identified subject ID, COVID-19 status, age in years and sex. Where available, HLA class I and class II types were obtained from metadata supplied by the sample provider rather than from assay-based typing.

The collaborating institutions used their own protocols to collect whole blood in K2EDTA tubes. For TCRbeta analysis, collaborators shipped samples as frozen whole blood, isolated PBMCs, or DNA extracted from either of those sample types. Germline trimming amounts to 2 bases on V and 3 bases on J, with 6 as the count of junction bases outside the gene matches. The germline V gene encodes CDR1 MNHEY and CDR2 SVGEGT. The CDR3 numbers 15 residues from cysteine through phenylalanine. Only the CDR3 DNA is retained, 45 bases long and in frame from the first base. Points the paper makes about the study in general: The amount of clinical and demographic metadata varied by source and participant and was provided uncurated.

TCRbeta CDR3 regions were amplified from genomic DNA using the immunoSEQ Assay, a bias-controlled multiplex PCR. Processing in the source paper ran as follows. Nucleated cell counts per sample were estimated from amplification of reference gene primers within the assay. To quantify the absolute abundance of each unique TCRbeta CDR3 rearrangement, sequence reads were collapsed and filtered. Productive Simpson clonality was computed per sample as the square root of Simpson's diversity index over productive rearrangements. TCRdb carries this immuneACCESS record with in-frame sequences only. Its versions omit some clonotypes, under half of them owing to an unresolved V gene in the studies checked, with the rest unexplained. The D gene and trimming were derived from the DNA, and the V and J assignments and clone size from that table. For this sample the table gives about 240,000 clones, of which approximately 86% were detected only once. The ten largest make up more than 5.5% of the sample.

Details on this clone: Which antigen it targets is not known. No base quality values were provided; no much bigger clone lies one nucleotide off.

The sample was peripheral blood. The clonotype originates from a human donor in a cohort sampled during active COVID-19. The V gene is TRBV6-2 or TRBV6-3 and the J gene is TRBJ1-1; 7 nucleotides in the junction match TRBD1. The CDR3 reads CASSYRGRGHTEAFF. The sequence in DNA is TGTGCCAGCAGTTACAGGGGAAGGGGGCACACTGAAGCTTTCTTT.